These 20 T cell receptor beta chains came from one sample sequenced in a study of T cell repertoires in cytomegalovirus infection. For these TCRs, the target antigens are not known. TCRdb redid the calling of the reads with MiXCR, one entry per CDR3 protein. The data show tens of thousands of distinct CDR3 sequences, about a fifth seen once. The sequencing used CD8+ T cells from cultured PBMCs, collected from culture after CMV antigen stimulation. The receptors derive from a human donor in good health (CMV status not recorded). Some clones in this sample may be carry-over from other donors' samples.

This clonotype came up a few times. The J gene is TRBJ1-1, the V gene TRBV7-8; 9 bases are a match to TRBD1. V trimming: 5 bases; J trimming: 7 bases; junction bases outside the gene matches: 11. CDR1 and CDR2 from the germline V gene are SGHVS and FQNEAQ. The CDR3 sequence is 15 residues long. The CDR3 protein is CASSPRTGVTVEAFF. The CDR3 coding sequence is TGTGCCAGCAGCCCTAGGACAGGGGTAACGGTTGAAGCTTTCTTT.

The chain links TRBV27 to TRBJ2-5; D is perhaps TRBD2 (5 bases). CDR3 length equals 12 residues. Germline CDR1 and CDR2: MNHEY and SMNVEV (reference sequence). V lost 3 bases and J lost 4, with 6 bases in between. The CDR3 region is CASSFAGETQYF. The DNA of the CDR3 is TGTGCCAGCAGTTTTGCGGGAGAGACCCAGTACTTC.

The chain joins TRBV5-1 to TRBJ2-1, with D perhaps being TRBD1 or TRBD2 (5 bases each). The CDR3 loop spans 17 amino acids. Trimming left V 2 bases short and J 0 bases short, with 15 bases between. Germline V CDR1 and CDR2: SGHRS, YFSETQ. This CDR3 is CASSFYGAGISYNEQFF. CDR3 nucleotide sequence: TGCGCCAGCAGCTTCTATGGGGCGGGTATCTCCTACAATGAGCAGTTCTTC. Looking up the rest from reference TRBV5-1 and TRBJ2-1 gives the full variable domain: KAGVTQTPRYLIKTRGQQVTLSCSPISGHRSVSWYQQTPGQGLQFLFEYFSETQRNKGNFPGRFSGRQFSNSRSEMNVSTLELGDSALYLCASSFYGAGISYNEQFFGPGTRLTVL.

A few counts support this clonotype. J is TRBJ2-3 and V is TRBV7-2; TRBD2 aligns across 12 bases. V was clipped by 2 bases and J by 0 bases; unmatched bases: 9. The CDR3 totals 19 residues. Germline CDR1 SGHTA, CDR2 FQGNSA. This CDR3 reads CASSLLAGGKRRSTDTQYF. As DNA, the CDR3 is TGTGCCAGCAGCTTACTAGCGGGGGGGAAGAGAAGAAGCACAGATACGCAGTATTTT.

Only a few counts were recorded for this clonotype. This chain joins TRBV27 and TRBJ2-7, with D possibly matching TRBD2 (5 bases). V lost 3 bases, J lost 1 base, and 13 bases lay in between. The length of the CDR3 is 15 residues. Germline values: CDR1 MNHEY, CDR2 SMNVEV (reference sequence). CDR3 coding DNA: TGTGCCAGCAGTTTGGGCGGATGGGAGTCCTACGAGCAGTACTTC. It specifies CASSLGGWESYEQYF.

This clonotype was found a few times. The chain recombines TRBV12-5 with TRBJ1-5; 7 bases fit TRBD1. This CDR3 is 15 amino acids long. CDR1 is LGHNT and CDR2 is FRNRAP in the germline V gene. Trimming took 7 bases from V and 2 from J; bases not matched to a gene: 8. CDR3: CASALTGARNQPQHF. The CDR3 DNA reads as TGTGCTAGTGCCCTCACAGGGGCTCGCAATCAGCCCCAGCATTTT.

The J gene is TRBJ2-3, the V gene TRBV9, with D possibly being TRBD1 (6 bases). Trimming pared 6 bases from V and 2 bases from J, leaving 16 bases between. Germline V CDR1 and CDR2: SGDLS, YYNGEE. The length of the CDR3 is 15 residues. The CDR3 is CASTPRGWDTDTQYF. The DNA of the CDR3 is TGTGCCAGCACCCCAAGGGGGTGGGACACAGATACGCAGTATTTT. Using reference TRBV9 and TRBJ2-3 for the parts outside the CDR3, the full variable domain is DSGVTQTPKHLITATGQRVTLRCSPRSGDLSVYWYQQSLDQGLQFLIQYYNGEERAKGNILERFSAQQFPDLHSELNLSSLELGDSALYFCASTPRGWDTDTQYFGPGTRLTVL.

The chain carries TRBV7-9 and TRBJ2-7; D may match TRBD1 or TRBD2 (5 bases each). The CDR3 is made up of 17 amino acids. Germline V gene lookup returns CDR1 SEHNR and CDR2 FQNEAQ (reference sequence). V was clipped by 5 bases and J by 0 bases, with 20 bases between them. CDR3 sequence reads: CASSLFPGPKSSYEQYF. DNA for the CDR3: TGTGCCAGCAGCCTATTTCCGGGACCCAAAAGCTCCTACGAGCAGTACTTC. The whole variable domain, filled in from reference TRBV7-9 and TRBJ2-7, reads DTGVSQNPRHKITKRGQNVTFRCDPISEHNRLYWYRQTLGQGPEFLTYFQNEAQLEKSRLLSDRFSAERPKGSFSTLEIQRTEQGDSAMYLCASSLFPGPKSSYEQYFGPGTRLTVT.

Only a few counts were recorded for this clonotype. The CDR3 loop is CASSRPQGWNGYTF. The CDR3 bases are TGTGCCAGCAGTCGTCCGCAGGGGTGGAATGGCTACACCTTC. The chain links TRBV6-2 or TRBV6-3 to TRBJ1-2, with D possibly being TRBD1 (6 bases). From germline, CDR1 is MNHEY and CDR2 SVGEGT. Trimming pared 5 bases from V and 6 bases from J, leaving 16 bases between. The CDR3 totals 14 residues.

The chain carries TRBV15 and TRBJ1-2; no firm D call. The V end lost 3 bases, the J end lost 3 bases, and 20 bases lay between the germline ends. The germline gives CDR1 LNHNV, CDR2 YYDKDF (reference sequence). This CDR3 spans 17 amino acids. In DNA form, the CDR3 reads TGTGCCACCAGCAGCGTGTTTTTCGGACCACAATACTATGGCTACACCTTC. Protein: CATSSVFFGPQYYGYTF. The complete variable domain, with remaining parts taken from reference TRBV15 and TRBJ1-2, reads DAMVIQNPRYQVTQFGKPVTLSCSQTLNHNVMYWYQQKSSQAPKLLFHYYDKDFNNEADTPDNFQSRRPNTSFCFLDIRSPGLGDTAMYLCATSSVFFGPQYYGYTFGSGTRLTVV.

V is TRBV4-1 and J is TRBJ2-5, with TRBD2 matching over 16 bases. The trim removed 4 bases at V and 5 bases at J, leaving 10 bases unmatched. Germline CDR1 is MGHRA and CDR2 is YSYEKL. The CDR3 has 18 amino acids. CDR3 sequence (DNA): TGCGCCAGCAGCCCTACCGGGACTAGCGGGGGGGCCACGGAGACCCAGTACTTC. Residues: CASSPTGTSGGATETQYF.

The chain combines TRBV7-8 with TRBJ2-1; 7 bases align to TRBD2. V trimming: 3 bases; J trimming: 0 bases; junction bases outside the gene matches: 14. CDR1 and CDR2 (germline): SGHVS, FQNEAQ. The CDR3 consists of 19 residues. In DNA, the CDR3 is TGTGCCAGCAGCTTCAGTCTCAGCGGGGATCCCAACTCCTACAATGAGCAGTTCTTC. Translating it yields CASSFSLSGDPNSYNEQFF.

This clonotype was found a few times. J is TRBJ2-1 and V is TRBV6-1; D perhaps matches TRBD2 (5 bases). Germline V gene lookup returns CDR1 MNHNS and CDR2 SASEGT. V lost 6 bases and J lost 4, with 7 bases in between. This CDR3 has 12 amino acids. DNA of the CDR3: TGTGCCAGCAGACTAGGTTACAATGAGCAGTTCTTC. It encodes CASRLGYNEQFF.

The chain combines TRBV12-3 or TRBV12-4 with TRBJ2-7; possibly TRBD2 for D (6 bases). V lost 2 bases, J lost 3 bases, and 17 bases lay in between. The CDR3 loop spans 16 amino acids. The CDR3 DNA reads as TGTGCCAGCAGTTTATTGGGGACTGAAATAAGCTACGAGCAGTACTTC. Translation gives CASSLLGTEISYEQYF.

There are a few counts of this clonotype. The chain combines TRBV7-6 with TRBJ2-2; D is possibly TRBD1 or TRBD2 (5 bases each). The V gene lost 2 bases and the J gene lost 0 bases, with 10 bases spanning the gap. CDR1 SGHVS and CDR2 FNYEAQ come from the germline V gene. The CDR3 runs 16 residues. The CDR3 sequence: CASSLRDPTNTGELFF. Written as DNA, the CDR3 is TGTGCCAGCAGCTTAAGGGACCCCACGAACACCGGGGAGCTGTTTTTT.

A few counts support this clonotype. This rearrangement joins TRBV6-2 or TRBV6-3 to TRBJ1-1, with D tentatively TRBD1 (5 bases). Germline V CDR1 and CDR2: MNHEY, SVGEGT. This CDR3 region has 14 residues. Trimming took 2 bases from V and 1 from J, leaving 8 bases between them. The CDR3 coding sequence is TGTGCCAGCAGTTACGGGGGGAGGAACACTGAAGCTTTCTTT. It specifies CASSYGGRNTEAFF.

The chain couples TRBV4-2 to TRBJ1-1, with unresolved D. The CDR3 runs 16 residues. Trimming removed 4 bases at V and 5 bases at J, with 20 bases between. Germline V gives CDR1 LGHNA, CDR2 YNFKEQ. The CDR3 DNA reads TGTGCCAGCAGCCCCGACACCTCCCAAAGAGGGACTGAAGCTTTCTTT. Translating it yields CASSPDTSQRGTEAFF.

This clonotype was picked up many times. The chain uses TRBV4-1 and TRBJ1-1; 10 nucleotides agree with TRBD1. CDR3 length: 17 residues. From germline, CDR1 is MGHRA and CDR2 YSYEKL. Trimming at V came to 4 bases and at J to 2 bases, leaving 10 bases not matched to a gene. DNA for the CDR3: TGCGCCAGCAGCCCCCGGGACAGGGGAATTTTAAACACTGAAGCTTTCTTT. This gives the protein CASSPRDRGILNTEAFF.

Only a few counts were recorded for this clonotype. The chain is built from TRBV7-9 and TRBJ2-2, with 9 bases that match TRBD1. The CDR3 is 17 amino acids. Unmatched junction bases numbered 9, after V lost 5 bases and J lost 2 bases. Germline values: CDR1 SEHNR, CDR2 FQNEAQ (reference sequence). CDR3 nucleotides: TGTGCCAGCAGCACACCCCGACAGGGGGTTAACACCGGGGAGCTGTTTTTT. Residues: CASSTPRQGVNTGELFF. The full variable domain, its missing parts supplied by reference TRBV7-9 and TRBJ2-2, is DTGVSQNPRHKITKRGQNVTFRCDPISEHNRLYWYRQTLGQGPEFLTYFQNEAQLEKSRLLSDRFSAERPKGSFSTLEIQRTEQGDSAMYLCASSTPRQGVNTGELFFGEGSRLTVL.

DNA for the CDR3: TGTGCCAGCAGTTTCGGACTAGAGGGAGAGACCCAGTACTTC. Its protein product is CASSFGLEGETQYF. J is TRBJ2-5 and V is TRBV6-5; 7 bases match TRBD2. The CDR3 covers 14 residues. J was trimmed by 4 bases and V by 4 bases; bases with no gene match: 6. Germline values: CDR1 MNHEY, CDR2 SVGAGI.